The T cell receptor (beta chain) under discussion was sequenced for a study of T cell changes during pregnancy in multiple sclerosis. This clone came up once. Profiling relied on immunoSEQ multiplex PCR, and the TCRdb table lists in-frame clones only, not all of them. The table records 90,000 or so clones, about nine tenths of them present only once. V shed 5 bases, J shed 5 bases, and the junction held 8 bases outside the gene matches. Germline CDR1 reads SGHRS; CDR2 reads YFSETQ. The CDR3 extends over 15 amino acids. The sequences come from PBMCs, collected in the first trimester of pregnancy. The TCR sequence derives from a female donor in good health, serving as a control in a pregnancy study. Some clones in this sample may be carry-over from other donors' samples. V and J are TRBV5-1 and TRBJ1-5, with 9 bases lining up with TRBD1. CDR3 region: CASRTGTGRDQPQHF. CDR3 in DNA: TGCGCCAGCAGGACCGGGACAGGGAGGGATCAGCCCCAGCATTTT. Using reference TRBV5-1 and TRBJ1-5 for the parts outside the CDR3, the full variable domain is KAGVTQTPRYLIKTRGQQVTLSCSPISGHRSVSWYQQTPGQGLQFLFEYFSETQRNKGNFPGRFSGRQFSNSRSEMNVSTLELGDSALYLCASRTGTGRDQPQHFGDGTRLSIL.